A selection of T cell receptor beta chains follows, all from one sample in a study of shared clonotypes between healthy human individuals. Sequencing was performed with immunoSEQ multiplex PCR; in TCRdb, only in-frame clones are kept and a portion is missing. Of approximately 740,000 clones in the sample, approximately 79% were seen once. The sample comprised memory CD4+ T cells sorted from blood. The receptors were sampled from a woman in her 30s in good health. The CDR3 runs from the conserved cysteine through the conserved F or W. A D gene is named only where the DNA matches it firmly. Rows may omit the clone size; those that give it use once, few, many or a size class.

j_gene	v_gene	d_gene	abundance	CDR3aa	CDR3nt
TRBJ2-2	TRBV6-1	TRBD1	.	CASSEQGAGELFF	TGTGCCAGCAGTGAACAGGGGGCCGGGGAGCTGTTTTTT
TRBJ1-1	TRBV6-1	.	.	CASSEPRVQNTEAFF	TGTGCCAGCAGTGAACCCCGGGTGCAGAACACTGAAGCTTTCTTT
TRBJ1-3	TRBV11-3	.	once	CAGKAGAGDTIYF	TGTGCCGGGAAAGCGGGGGCTGGAGACACCATATATTTT
TRBJ2-7	TRBV6-1	TRBD2	.	CASRLTSGRVYEQYF	TGTGCCAGCAGGCTGACTAGCGGGAGAGTCTACGAGCAGTACTTC
TRBJ2-3	TRBV6-7	.	.	CASRPGTDTDTQYF	TGTGCCAGCAGACCAGGAACCGACACAGATACGCAGTATTTT
TRBJ1-4	TRBV4-1	.	.	CASSQDRFGGNNEKLFF	TGCGCCAGCAGCCAAGATAGGTTTGGGGGTAACAATGAAAAACTGTTTTTT
TRBJ2-7	TRBV11-2	.	once	CASRRVSYEQYF	TGTGCCAGCAGGAGGGTTTCCTACGAGCAGTACTTC
TRBJ2-1	TRBV2	.	.	CASSGYNEQFF	TGTGCCAGCAGTGGGTACAATGAGCAGTTCTTC
TRBJ2-1	TRBV7-2	TRBD2	.	CASSPLRAGGFLSYNEQFF	TGTGCCAGCAGCCCGCTTAGGGCGGGAGGGTTTTTATCCTACAATGAGCAGTTCTTC
TRBJ2-3	TRBV11-2	TRBD2	.	CASSFGEGTSTDTQYF	TGTGCCAGCAGCTTCGGGGAGGGGACTAGCACAGATACGCAGTATTTT
TRBJ2-2	TRBV18	.	.	CASSPRPSDTGELFF	TGTGCCAGCTCACCACGGCCATCGGACACCGGGGAGCTGTTTTTT
TRBJ2-5	TRBV19	.	.	CASKLVGSETQYF	TGTGCCAGTAAACTCGTCGGGAGTGAGACCCAGTACTTC
TRBJ2-1	TRBV5-8	.	.	CASSWGRTYNEQFF	TGTGCCAGCAGCTGGGGCAGAACTTACAATGAGCAGTTCTTC
TRBJ2-7	TRBV19	TRBD2	many	CASSLDHGTSFYEQYF	TGTGCCAGTAGTCTCGATCATGGGACTAGCTTCTACGAGCAGTACTTC
TRBJ2-3	TRBV28	.	.	CASSPISGLPTDTQYF	TGTGCCAGCAGTCCGATCTCGGGACTCCCCACAGATACGCAGTATTTT
TRBJ2-7	TRBV30	.	few	CAWSVTAFYEQYF	TGTGCCTGGAGTGTTACAGCCTTCTACGAGCAGTACTTC
TRBJ2-7	TRBV2	TRBD2	.	CASSDGSGSLEQYF	TGTGCCAGCAGTGATGGTAGCGGGAGCCTCGAGCAGTACTTC
TRBJ1-6	TRBV2	.	.	CATRGRGQNSPLHF	TGTGCCACCCGGGGACGGGGGCAGAATTCACCCCTCCACTTT
TRBJ2-1	TRBV21-1	.	once	CASSKVGGGRSSYNEQFF	TGTGCCAGCAGCAAAGTAGGAGGCGGTCGGAGCTCCTACAATGAGCAGTTCTTC
TRBJ2-5	TRBV6-6	.	.	CASRTTRQETQYF	TGTGCCAGCAGGACGACCCGCCAAGAGACCCAGTACTTC
TRBJ2-7	TRBV6-1	.	.	CASSNGYEQYF	TGTGCCAGCAGTAACGGCTACGAGCAGTACTTC
TRBJ1-1	TRBV6-4	.	once	CASSVLPSTAEAFF	TGTGCCAGCAGTGTCCTCCCGTCGACCGCTGAAGCTTTCTTT
TRBJ1-1	TRBV5-4	.	few	CASSTANTEAFF	TGTGCCAGCAGTACAGCGAACACTGAAGCTTTCTTT
TRBJ1-1	TRBV27	.	few	CASSRDGVMNTEAFF	TGTGCCAGCAGTCGGGACGGCGTCATGAACACTGAAGCTTTCTTT
TRBJ2-7	TRBV28	TRBD1	.	CASRSSRDRAPYEQYF	TGTGCCAGCAGGTCATCCCGGGACAGGGCACCCTACGAGCAGTACTTC
TRBJ2-7	TRBV6-5	TRBD2	.	CASSFGRGTYEQYF	TGTGCCAGCAGTTTCGGGAGGGGAACCTACGAGCAGTACTTC
TRBJ2-5	TRBV28	.	.	CASSFSGRGGGQETQYF	TGTGCCAGCAGTTTTTCGGGGAGGGGAGGGGGCCAAGAGACCCAGTACTTC
TRBJ2-5	TRBV6-1	TRBD2	.	CASSEQRGAPSQYF	TGTGCCAGCAGTGAACAGCGGGGGGCGCCATCCCAGTACTTC
TRBJ1-1	TRBV30	.	.	CAWSVIGDTEAFF	TGTGCCTGGAGTGTAATAGGGGACACTGAAGCTTTCTTT
TRBJ1-1	TRBV6-1	.	.	CASSVERNTEAFF	TGTGCCAGCAGTGTAGAGCGGAACACTGAAGCTTTCTTT
TRBJ2-3	TRBV28	.	.	CASSSPTSLGADTQYF	TGTGCCAGCAGTTCTCCGACTAGTTTGGGGGCAGATACGCAGTATTTT
TRBJ2-4	TRBV5-1	TRBD2	few	CASSLGLSAGGPNIQYF	TGCGCCAGCAGCTTGGGACTGTCAGCGGGAGGGCCAAACATTCAGTACTTC
TRBJ2-2	TRBV19	.	.	CASSIWGRTTGELFF	TGTGCCAGTAGTATCTGGGGCAGGACCACCGGGGAGCTGTTTTTT
TRBJ2-3	TRBV9	.	.	CASSLNGVPSTDTQYF	TGTGCCAGCAGCCTAAACGGGGTTCCTAGCACAGATACGCAGTATTTT
TRBJ2-5	TRBV7-9	.	.	CASSPRLERAKKQETQYF	TGTGCCAGCAGCCCTCGACTAGAGAGGGCAAAAAAACAAGAGACCCAGTACTTC
TRBJ2-4	TRBV6-6	TRBD1	.	CASSYPGGRVQYF	TGTGCCAGCAGTTACCCAGGGGGAAGAGTTCAGTACTTC
TRBJ2-1	TRBV29-1	TRBD2	once	CSVRTSGRSSYNEQFF	TGCAGCGTCCGGACTAGCGGGAGGAGCTCCTACAATGAGCAGTTCTTC
TRBJ1-1	TRBV7-9	.	once	CASSLGGGLGAFF	TGTGCCAGCAGCTTAGGTGGGGGACTTGGCGCTTTCTTT
TRBJ2-1	TRBV11-2	.	once	CASSLVERNEQFF	TGTGCCAGCAGCTTAGTAGAAAGGAATGAGCAGTTCTTC
TRBJ2-1	TRBV5-1	TRBD1	.	CASSGSTGGSYNEQFF	TGCGCCAGCAGCGGCTCAACAGGGGGCTCCTACAATGAGCAGTTCTTC
TRBJ2-7	TRBV7-9	.	.	CASSPRTGSYEQYF	TGTGCCAGCAGCCCCCGAACGGGGTCCTACGAGCAGTACTTC
TRBJ1-2	TRBV7-9	TRBD1	.	CASSSPGTGTYGYTF	TGTGCCAGCAGCTCACCCGGGACAGGGACCTATGGCTACACCTTC